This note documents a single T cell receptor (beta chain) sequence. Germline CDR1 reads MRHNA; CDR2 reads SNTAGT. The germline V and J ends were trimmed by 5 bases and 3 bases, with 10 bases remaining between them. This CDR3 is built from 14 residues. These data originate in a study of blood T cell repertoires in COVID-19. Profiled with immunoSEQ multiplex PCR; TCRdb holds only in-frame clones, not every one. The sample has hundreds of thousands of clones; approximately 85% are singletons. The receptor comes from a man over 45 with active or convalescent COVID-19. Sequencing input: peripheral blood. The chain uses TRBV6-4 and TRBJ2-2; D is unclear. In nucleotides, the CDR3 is TGTGCCAGCAGTCCCGCGGAATACACCGGGGAGCTGTTTTTT. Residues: CASSPAEYTGELFF.